This T cell receptor (beta chain) originates from a study of blood T cells in healthy people across ages. About the study: Template-switching capture recovered about one barcoded beta molecule per two T cells. General observations from the study: Not knowing donor CMV status may have confounded expanded clonotype changes.

A minimum of 7 million PBMCs was isolated per sample. With a J-beta primer mix and a sample-barcoded 5' primer, a second PCR ran roughly 6 to 11 cycles. In TCRdb, the 5' RACE reads were re-called with MiXCR into one record per CDR3 protein. The table has some 930,000 distinct CDR3 sequences, approximately 32% seen once. This clonotype was counted ten times or more. Its antigen remains unidentified. The CDR3 contains 15 residues. V dropped 4 bases and J dropped 3 bases, with 16 bases sitting between them. Germline CDR1 SGHDN, CDR2 FVKESK. The same data also contributed to another study, on T cells of mothers and their children.

Sequenced: blood. The clonotype comes from a woman in her forties in good health. The J gene is TRBJ2-7, the V gene TRBV14; D call uncertain. The CDR3 coding sequence is TGTGCCAGCAGCCCTGGAGCTATAAGGCGCTACGAGCAGTACTTC. Its protein is CASSPGAIRRYEQYF.